Listed below are T cell receptor beta chains from one sample, sequenced in a study of regulatory T cells in long-lasting Graves disease. TCRdb reprocessed the multiplex PCR reads via MiXCR and lists one record per CDR3 protein. The sample carries more than 350,000 distinct CDR3 sequences, 14% to 15% recorded once. A further study also used this sample, focusing on T cells in Graves' hyperthyroidism and ophthalmopathy.

This specimen consisted of peripheral blood mononuclear cells (PBMCs), obtained at new diagnosis, from a patient treated with antithyroid drugs. The receptors come from a woman aged 25 to 39 with Graves disease. The conserved cysteine and the conserved F or W are not part of the CDR3 here. Fields, in order: clone size, V gene, CDR3 protein. A clone size is listed for some rows: how often the clone was seen (once, few, many), or a class if it is expanded.

>many|TRBV12-3/TRBV12-4
ASIPSGQEETQY
>many|TRBV12-3/TRBV12-4
ASTLGGGSPLH
>.|TRBV2
ASSESRTPHSGYT
>.|TRBV11-2
ASSLIAQSTDTQY
>many|TRBV2
ASSERGQGGLQAF
>many|TRBV29-1
SVEASTPKQY
>many|TRBV11-2
ASSSTRDEQF
>many|TRBV6-1
ASTEGPRNEQY
>few|TRBV10-1
ASSESGRTYEQY
>few|TRBV5-1
ASWSLAGNYNEQF
>.|TRBV25-1
ASELWQANTGELF
>many|TRBV2
ASTGTANGYT
>many|TRBV12-3/TRBV12-4
ASTQLNTEAF
>many|TRBV19
ASSSWRETQY
>many|TRBV7-9
ASTPYTGRLAGTSYNEQF
>.|TRBV19
ASSPGTSFNQPQH
>.|TRBV5-1
ASRVDRDYGYT
>many|TRBV7-9
ASSLLLAGRLSSYEQY
>many|TRBV20-1
SARDRFGRGYHEQY
>many|TRBV2
ASRVAGVFDEQF
>many|TRBV5-1
ASSLPGQGANEQF
>few|TRBV7-9
ASSTPVTVGTDTQY
>few|TRBV5-4
ASSLGQGRNEQF
>many|TRBV20-1
SAQPGGGTYNEQF
>many|TRBV18
ASSRGSIVPNEQF
>many|TRBV27
ASSPPLAGVYEQY
>many|TRBV28
ASSLSAGSQY
>many|TRBV5-1
ASSLGSAGANVLT
>many|TRBV9
ASSVSGGGPYNEQF
>.|TRBV6-2/TRBV6-3
ASSNEGGGLSSEAF
>.|TRBV6-9
ASSYGLQGSYEQY
>.|TRBV29-1
SVCGISTDTQY
>.|TRBV7-9
ASSLGTGGAYGYT
>.|TRBV28
TSSLLMGLGGSSYNEQF
>.|TRBV7-8
ASSMDLAGDTGELF
>many|TRBV12-3/TRBV12-4
ASSFGSYYEQY
>few|TRBV19
ASSRRATEQY
>many|TRBV18
ASSPGGNQPQH
>few|TRBV29-1
SVGIGQGVAKNIQY
>.|TRBV19
ASSMLGQETQY
>many|TRBV6-1
ASRIAGASTDTQY
>.|TRBV20-1
SGGLAGVDEQF
>many|TRBV11-2
ASSQDRNQPQH
>few|TRBV29-1
SVQRDPGGLLYGYT
>many|TRBV6-1
ASSGAGGNNNEQF
>few|TRBV6-2/TRBV6-3
ASSLTSPGRTGELF
>many|TRBV18
ASSPSVRYSYNEQF
>few|TRBV20-1
SASPGDYSYEQY
>.|TRBV30
AWSVTRRLPASTDTQY
>few|TRBV20-1
SATPIQESSYNEQF
>few|TRBV20-1
SARDAGYEQY
>.|TRBV2
ASNTGTSGKDEQF
>.|TRBV7-9
ASTLRGLF